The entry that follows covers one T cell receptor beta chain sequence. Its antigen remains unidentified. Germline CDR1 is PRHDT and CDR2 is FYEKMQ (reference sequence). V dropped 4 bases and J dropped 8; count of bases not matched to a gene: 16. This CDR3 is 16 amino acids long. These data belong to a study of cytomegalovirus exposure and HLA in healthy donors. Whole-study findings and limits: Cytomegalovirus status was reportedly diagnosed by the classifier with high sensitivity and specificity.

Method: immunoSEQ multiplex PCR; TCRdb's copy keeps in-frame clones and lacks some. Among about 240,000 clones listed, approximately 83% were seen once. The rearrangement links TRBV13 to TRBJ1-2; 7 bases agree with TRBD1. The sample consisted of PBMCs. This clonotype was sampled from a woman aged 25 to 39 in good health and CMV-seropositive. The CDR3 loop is CASSSRYLTGDWGYTF. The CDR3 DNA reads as TGTGCCAGCAGCTCCCGGTATCTCACAGGGGACTGGGGCTACACCTTC.